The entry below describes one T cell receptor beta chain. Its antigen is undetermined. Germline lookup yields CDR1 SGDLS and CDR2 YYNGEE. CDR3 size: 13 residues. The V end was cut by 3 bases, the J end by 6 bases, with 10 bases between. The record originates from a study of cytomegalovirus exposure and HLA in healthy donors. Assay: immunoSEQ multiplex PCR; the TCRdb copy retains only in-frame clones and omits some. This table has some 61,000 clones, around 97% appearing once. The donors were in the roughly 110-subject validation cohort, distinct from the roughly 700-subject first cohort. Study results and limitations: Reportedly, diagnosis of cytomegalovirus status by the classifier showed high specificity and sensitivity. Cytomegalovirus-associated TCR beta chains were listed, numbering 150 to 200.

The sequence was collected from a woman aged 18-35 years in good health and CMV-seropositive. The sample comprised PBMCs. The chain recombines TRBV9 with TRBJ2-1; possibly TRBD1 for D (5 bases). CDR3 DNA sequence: TGTGCCAGCAGCGAGAGACAGACCAATGAGCAGTTCTTC. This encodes CASSERQTNEQFF. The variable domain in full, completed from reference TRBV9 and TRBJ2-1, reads DSGVTQTPKHLITATGQRVTLRCSPRSGDLSVYWYQQSLDQGLQFLIQYYNGEERAKGNILERFSAQQFPDLHSELNLSSLELGDSALYFCASSERQTNEQFFGPGTRLTVL.